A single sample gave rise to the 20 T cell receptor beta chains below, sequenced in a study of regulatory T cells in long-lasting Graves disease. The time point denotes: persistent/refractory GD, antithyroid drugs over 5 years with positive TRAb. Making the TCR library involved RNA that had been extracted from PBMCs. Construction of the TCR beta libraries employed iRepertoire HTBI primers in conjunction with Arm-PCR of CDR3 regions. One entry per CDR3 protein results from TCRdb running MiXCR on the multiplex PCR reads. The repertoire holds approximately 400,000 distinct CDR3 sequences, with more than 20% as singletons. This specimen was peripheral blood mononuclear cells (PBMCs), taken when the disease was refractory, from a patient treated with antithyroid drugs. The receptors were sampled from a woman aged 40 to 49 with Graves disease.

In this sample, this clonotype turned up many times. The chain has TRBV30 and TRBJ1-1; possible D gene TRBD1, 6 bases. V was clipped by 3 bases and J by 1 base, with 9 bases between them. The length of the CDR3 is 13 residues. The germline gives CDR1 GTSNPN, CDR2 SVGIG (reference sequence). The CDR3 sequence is CAWSRGQNTEAFF. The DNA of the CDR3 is TGTGCCTGGAGCAGGGGACAGAACACTGAAGCTTTCTTT.

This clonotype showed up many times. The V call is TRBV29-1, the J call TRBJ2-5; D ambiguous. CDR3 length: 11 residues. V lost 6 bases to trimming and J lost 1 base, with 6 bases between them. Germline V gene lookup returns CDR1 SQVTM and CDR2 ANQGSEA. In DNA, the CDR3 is TGCAGCGTCTTAGTCCAAGAGACCCAGTACTTC. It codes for CSVLVQETQYF.

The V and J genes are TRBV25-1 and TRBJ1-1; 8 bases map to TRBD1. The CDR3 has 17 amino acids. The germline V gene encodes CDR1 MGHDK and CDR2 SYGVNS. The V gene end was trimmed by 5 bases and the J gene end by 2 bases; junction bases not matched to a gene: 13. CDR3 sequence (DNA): TGTGCCAGCAGTCCCCTACCCGGACAGGGAGGTAACACTGAAGCTTTCTTT. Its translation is CASSPLPGQGGNTEAFF. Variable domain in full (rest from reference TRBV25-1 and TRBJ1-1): EADIYQTPRYLVIGTGKKITLECSQTMGHDKMYWYQQDPGMELHLIHYSYGVNSTEKGDLSSESTVSRIRTEHFPLTLESARPSHTSQYLCASSPLPGQGGNTEAFFGQGTRLTVV.

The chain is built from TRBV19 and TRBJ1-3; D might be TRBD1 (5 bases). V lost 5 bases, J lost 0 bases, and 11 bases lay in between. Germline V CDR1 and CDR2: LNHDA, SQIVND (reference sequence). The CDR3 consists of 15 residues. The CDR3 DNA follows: TGTGCCAGTAGTTCGGCAGGGAGCTCTGGAAACACCATATATTTT. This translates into CASSSAGSSGNTIYF.

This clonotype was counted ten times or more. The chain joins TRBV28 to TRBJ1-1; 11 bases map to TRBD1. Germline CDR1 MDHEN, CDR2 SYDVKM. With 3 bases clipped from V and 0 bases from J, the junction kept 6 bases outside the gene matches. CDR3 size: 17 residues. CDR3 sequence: CASSLRTGGGMNTEAFF. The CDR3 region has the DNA TGTGCCAGCAGTTTGCGGACAGGGGGCGGTATGAACACTGAAGCTTTCTTT.

The CDR3 is CASSPGLNANSPLHF. For the CDR3, the DNA is TGTGCCAGCAGCCCTGGACTTAACGCCAATTCACCCCTCCACTTT. The chain has TRBV11-2 and TRBJ1-6; D is unresolved. The V end lost 5 bases, the J end lost 7 bases, and 15 bases lay between the germline ends. CDR1 is SGHAT and CDR2 is FQNNGV in the germline V gene. The CDR3 totals 15 residues.

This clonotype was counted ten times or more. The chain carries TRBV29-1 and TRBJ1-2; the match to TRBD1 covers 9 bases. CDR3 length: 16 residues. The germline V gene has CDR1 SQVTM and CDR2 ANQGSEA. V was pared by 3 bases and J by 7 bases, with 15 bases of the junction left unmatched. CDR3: CSVDPALYRGRTGYTF. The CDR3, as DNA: TGCAGCGTTGATCCTGCTCTTTACAGGGGGCGAACTGGCTACACCTTC.

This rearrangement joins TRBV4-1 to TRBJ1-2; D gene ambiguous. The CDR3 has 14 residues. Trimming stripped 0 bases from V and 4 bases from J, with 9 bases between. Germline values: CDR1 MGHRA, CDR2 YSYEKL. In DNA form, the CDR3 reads TGCGCCAGCAGCCAAGAACCAGGACTCTATGGCTACACCTTC. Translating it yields CASSQEPGLYGYTF.

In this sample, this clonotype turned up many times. Here the CDR3 DNA reads TGTGCCAGCAGCTTTGCCCTCTTCCAAGAGACCCAGTACTTC. The encoded protein is CASSFALFQETQYF. The chain carries TRBV7-9 and TRBJ2-5; D gene uncertain. Trimming took off 3 bases at V and 1 base at J, with 9 bases between the two ends. There are 14 residues in the CDR3. Germline lookup yields CDR1 SEHNR and CDR2 FQNEAQ (reference sequence). Drawing the rest from reference TRBV7-9 and TRBJ2-5, the complete variable domain is DTGVSQNPRHKITKRGQNVTFRCDPISEHNRLYWYRQTLGQGPEFLTYFQNEAQLEKSRLLSDRFSAERPKGSFSTLEIQRTEQGDSAMYLCASSFALFQETQYFGPGTRLLVL.

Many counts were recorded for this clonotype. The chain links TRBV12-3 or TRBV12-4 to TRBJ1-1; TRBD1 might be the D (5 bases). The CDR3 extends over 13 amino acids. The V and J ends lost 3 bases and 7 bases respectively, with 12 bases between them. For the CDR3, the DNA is TGTGCCAGCAGTTTTGGGCAGGGTTTTGAAGCTTTCTTT. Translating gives CASSFGQGFEAFF.

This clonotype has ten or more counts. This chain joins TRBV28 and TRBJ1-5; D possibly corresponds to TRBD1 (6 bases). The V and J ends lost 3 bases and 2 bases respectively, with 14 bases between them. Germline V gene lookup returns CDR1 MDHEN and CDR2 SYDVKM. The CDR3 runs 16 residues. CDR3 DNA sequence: TGTGCCAGCAGTTTCTCGAAGGGGGTCGGCAATCAGCCCCAGCATTTT. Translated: CASSFSKGVGNQPQHF. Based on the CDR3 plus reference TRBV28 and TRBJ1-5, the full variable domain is DVKVTQSSRYLVKRTGEKVFLECVQDMDHENMFWYRQDPGLGLRLIYFSYDVKMKEKGDIPEGYSVSREKKERFSLILESASTNQTSMYLCASSFSKGVGNQPQHFGDGTRLSIL.

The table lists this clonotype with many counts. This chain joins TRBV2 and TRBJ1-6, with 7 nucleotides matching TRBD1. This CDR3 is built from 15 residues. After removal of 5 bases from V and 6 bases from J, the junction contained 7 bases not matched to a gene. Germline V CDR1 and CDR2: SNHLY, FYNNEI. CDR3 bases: TGTGCCAGCAGTCCCGGGACAGCCTTTAATTCACCCCTCCACTTT. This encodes CASSPGTAFNSPLHF.

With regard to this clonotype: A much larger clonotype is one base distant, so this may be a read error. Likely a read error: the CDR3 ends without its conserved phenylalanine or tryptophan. CDR3 residues: CAISREPLFEQYL. DNA for the CDR3: TGTGCCATCTCCCGGGAACCACTATTCGAGCAGTACCTC. The V gene is TRBV10-3, the J gene TRBJ2-7; the D gene is possibly TRBD2 (5 bases). Looked up from germline, CDR1 is ENHRY and CDR2 is SYGVKD. Trimming removed 8 bases from V and 6 bases from J, with 17 bases in between. This CDR3 is 13 amino acids long.

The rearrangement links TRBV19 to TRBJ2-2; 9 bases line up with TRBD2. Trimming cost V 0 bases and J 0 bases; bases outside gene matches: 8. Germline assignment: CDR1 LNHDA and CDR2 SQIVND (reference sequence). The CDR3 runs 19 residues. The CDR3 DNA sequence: TGTGCCAGTAGTATAGATCCGGCGCTAGCGGGACCGAACACCGGGGAGCTGTTTTTT. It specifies CASSIDPALAGPNTGELFF.

In DNA form, the CDR3 reads TGTGCCAGCAGCACCGGACTAGCGGGGGACACAGATACGCAGTATTTT. Translated, it gives CASSTGLAGDTDTQYF. The V call is TRBV7-2, the J call TRBJ2-3, with 13 bases lining up with TRBD2. Germline V CDR1 and CDR2: SGHTA, FQGNSA. The CDR3 length is 16 residues. J was trimmed by 2 bases and V by 5 bases; bases with no gene match: 4.

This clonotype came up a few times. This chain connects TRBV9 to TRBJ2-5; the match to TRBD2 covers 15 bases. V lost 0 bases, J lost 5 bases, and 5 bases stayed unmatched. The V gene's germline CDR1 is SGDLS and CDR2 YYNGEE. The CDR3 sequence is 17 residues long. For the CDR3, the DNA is TGTGCCAGCAGCGTAGGGGGACTAGCGGGAGGAGCCGAGACCCAGTACTTC. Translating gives CASSVGGLAGGAETQYF.

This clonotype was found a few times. CDR3 region: CASCVSGANVLTF. CDR3 DNA: TGTGCCAGCTGTGTTTCTGGGGCCAACGTCCTGACTTTC. The chain is built from TRBV6-2 or TRBV6-3 and TRBJ2-6; D uncertain. V lost 8 bases, J lost 1 base, and 6 bases lay in between. Germline CDR1 reads MNHEY; CDR2 reads SVGEGT. The CDR3 sequence is 13 residues long.

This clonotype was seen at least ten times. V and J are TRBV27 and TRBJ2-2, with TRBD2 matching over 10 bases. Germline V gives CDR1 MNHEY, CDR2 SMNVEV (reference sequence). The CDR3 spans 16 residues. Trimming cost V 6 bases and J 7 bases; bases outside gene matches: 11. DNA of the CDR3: TGTGCCAGCAGACAGCCAGCGGGGGGGCGGAACGGGGAGCTGTTTTTT. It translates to CASRQPAGGRNGELFF.

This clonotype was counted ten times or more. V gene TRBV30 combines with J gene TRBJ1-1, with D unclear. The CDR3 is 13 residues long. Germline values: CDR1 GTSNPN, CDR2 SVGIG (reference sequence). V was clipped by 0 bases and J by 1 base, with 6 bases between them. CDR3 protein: CAWSVRENTEAFF. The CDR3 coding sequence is TGTGCCTGGAGTGTTAGGGAGAACACTGAAGCTTTCTTT.

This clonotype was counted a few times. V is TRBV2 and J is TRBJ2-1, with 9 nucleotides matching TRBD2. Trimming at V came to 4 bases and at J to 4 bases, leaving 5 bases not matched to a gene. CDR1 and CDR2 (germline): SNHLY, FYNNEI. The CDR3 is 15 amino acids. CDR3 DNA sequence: TGTGCCAGCAGTGCCGGACTAGCGAAGTACAATGAGCAGTTCTTC. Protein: CASSAGLAKYNEQFF.